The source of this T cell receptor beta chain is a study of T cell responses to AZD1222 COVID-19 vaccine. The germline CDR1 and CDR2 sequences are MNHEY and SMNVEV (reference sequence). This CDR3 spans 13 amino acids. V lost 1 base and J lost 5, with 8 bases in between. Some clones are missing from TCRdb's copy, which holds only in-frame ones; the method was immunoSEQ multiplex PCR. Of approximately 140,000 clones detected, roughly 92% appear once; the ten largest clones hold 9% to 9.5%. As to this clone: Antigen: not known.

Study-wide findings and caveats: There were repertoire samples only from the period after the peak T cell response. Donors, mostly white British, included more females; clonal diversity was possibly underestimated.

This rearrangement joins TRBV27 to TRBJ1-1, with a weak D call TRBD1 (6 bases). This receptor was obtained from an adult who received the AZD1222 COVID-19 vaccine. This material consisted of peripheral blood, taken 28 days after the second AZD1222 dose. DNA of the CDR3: TGTGCCAGCAGTTTATTCGGACAGACTGAAGCTTTCTTT. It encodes CASSLFGQTEAFF.